The 16 T cell receptor beta chains below were found in one sample sequenced in a study of cytomegalovirus exposure and HLA in healthy donors. Sequenced by immunoSEQ multiplex PCR; TCRdb stores in-frame clones only, minus some. Of 100,000 to 150,000 clones listed, roughly 89% are singletons. The sequencing input was PBMCs. These receptors came from a woman aged 18-29 years in good health and CMV-seronegative.

The gene calls are TRBV5-4 and TRBJ2-2; perhaps TRBD1 as D (5 bases). Trimming pared 7 bases from V and 5 bases from J, leaving 15 bases between. Looked up from germline, CDR1 is SGHNT and CDR2 is YYREEE (reference sequence). CDR3 length equals 14 residues. CDR3 DNA: TGTGCCAGCCTCGTTCAGGGTGGAACCGGGGAGCTGTTTTTT. It yields the protein CASLVQGGTGELFF.

V gene TRBV5-1 combines with J gene TRBJ2-6; no clear D. CDR3 length: 15 residues. Trimming pared 4 bases from V and 0 bases from J, leaving 8 bases between. Germline-derived CDR1 and CDR2 are SGHRS and YFSETQ. This CDR3 reads CASSDDTSGANVLTF. The CDR3 DNA reads TGCGCCAGCAGCGATGACACCTCTGGGGCCAACGTCCTGACTTTC.

On this clone: Other DNA sequences in this specimen translate into the identical CDR3. The rearrangement joins TRBV28 to TRBJ2-7; D is undetermined. Trimming took off 4 bases at V and 3 bases at J, with 4 bases between the two ends. Germline CDR1 and CDR2: MDHEN and SYDVKM. The CDR3 runs to 11 residues. CDR3 residues: CASSSNYEQYF. The CDR3 region has the DNA TGTGCCAGCAGTTCTAACTACGAGCAGTACTTC.

The chain carries TRBV5-4 and TRBJ2-3, with TRBD1 as a possible D gene (8 bases). The CDR3 loop spans 17 amino acids. The V end lost 4 bases, the J end lost 3 bases, and 21 bases lay between the germline ends. Germline CDR1 SGHNT, CDR2 YYREEE (reference sequence). The CDR3 protein is CASSELRGDRRTDTQYF. The CDR3 bases are TGTGCCAGCAGCGAACTTCGGGGGGACAGGAGAACAGATACGCAGTATTTT.

V is TRBV6-4 and J is TRBJ2-1; 10 bases map to TRBD2. CDR3 length equals 15 residues. The V gene's germline CDR1 is MRHNA and CDR2 SNTAGT. Losses at the gene ends were 6 bases for V and 7 bases for J; bases not matched to a gene: 9. CDR3 amino acids: CASSQTSGEGNEQFF. The CDR3 DNA follows: TGTGCCAGCAGCCAAACTAGCGGGGAAGGTAATGAGCAGTTCTTC.

V usage is TRBV14 and J usage is TRBJ1-1; D is perhaps TRBD1 (5 bases). The CDR3 extends over 16 amino acids. Trimming left V 0 bases short and J 5 bases short, with 16 bases between. The germline CDR1 and CDR2 sequences are SGHDN and FVKESK. CDR3 loop: CASSQDGADPGTEAFF. The CDR3 DNA sequence: TGTGCCAGCAGCCAAGATGGGGCAGACCCCGGAACTGAAGCTTTCTTT.

CDR3 amino acids: CASSAGGSSYEQYF. DNA of the CDR3: TGTGCCAGCAGCGCGGGGGGCAGCTCCTACGAGCAGTACTTC. V is TRBV2 and J is TRBJ2-7; 8 positions match TRBD2. V trimming: 6 bases; J trimming: 0 bases; junction bases outside the gene matches: 4. The CDR3 is 14 residues long. Germline V gene lookup returns CDR1 SNHLY and CDR2 FYNNEI.

This rearrangement joins TRBV10-3 to TRBJ2-4; TRBD2 agrees at 9 bases. Trimming cost V 3 bases and J 3 bases; bases outside gene matches: 12. There are 18 residues in the CDR3. Germline CDR1 is ENHRY and CDR2 is SYGVKD. The CDR3 bases are TGTGCCATCAGTGATAGGGCTAGCGGGGATCGTGGCAAAAACATTCAGTACTTC. Amino acids: CAISDRASGDRGKNIQYF.

The chain carries TRBV6-5 and TRBJ2-1; 10 nucleotides align to TRBD2. This CDR3 contains 15 residues. With V trimmed by 6 bases and J by 5 bases, 7 bases remained unmatched. Per germline, CDR1 MNHEY and CDR2 SVGAGI. The CDR3 DNA sequence: TGTGCCAGCAGCCGAAGGACTAGCGGTAACAATGAGCAGTTCTTC. Encoded protein: CASSRRTSGNNEQFF.

CDR3 loop: CASRLAGHLSKHEQFF. DNA for the CDR3: TGCGCCAGTCGGCTAGCGGGACATCTCTCGAAGCATGAGCAGTTCTTC. J is TRBJ2-1 and V is TRBV5-1; the match to TRBD2 covers 9 bases. The CDR3 totals 16 residues. The J segment lost 8 bases and the V segment lost 8 bases, leaving 17 bases of the junction unmatched. Germline CDR1 SGHRS, CDR2 YFSETQ.

The genes are TRBV2 and TRBJ1-5; D call uncertain. The CDR3 sequence is 15 residues long. The V end was cut by 2 bases, the J end by 0 bases, with 8 bases between. Germline CDR1 reads SNHLY; CDR2 reads FYNNEI. In DNA form, the CDR3 reads TGTGCCAGCAGTGAACGGGCGGGTAGCAATCAGCCCCAGCATTTT. Translating gives CASSERAGSNQPQHF.

The chain employs TRBV7-2 and TRBJ2-5; TRBD1 agrees at 8 bases. CDR1 and CDR2 from the germline V gene are SGHTA and FQGNSA. The length of the CDR3 is 13 residues. The trim removed 5 bases at V and 4 bases at J, leaving 3 bases unmatched. The CDR3 nucleotides read TGTGCCAGCAGCCGTGACAGGGGAGAGACCCAGTACTTC. Translated, it gives CASSRDRGETQYF.

The chain is built from TRBV7-3 and TRBJ1-2, with a weak D call TRBD1 (5 bases). This CDR3 contains 15 residues. Trimming took 5 bases from V and 7 from J, leaving 20 bases between them. The V gene's germline CDR1 is SGHTA and CDR2 FQGTGA. The CDR3 DNA follows: TGTGCCAGCAGCCCAACGGACACTCCCTCGGGTGGCTACACCTTC. As protein: CASSPTDTPSGGYTF.

J is TRBJ2-7 and V is TRBV6-1; the D gene is possibly TRBD1 (5 bases). Germline V CDR1 and CDR2: MNHNS, SASEGT. This CDR3 region has 13 residues. V was cut by 10 bases and J by 3 bases, with 16 bases left in between. This CDR3 reads CANARAQGYEQYF. DNA of the CDR3: TGTGCCAACGCCAGAGCGCAGGGCTACGAGCAGTACTTC.

This rearrangement joins TRBV11-3 to TRBJ2-1; D perhaps matches TRBD2 (6 bases). Trimming shortened V by 5 bases and J by 5 bases, and 13 bases separated the two germline ends. The CDR3 is 14 amino acids. Germline V lookup: CDR1 SGHNT, CDR2 YENEEA. CDR3 DNA: TGTGCCAGCAGCCGCGGCGGCGGGGACAATGAGCAGTTCTTC. Its translation: CASSRGGGDNEQFF.

V gene TRBV4-3 combines with J gene TRBJ2-2, with D possibly TRBD2 on 6 matching bases. Trimming left V 5 bases short and J 6 bases short, with 16 bases between. The CDR3 runs 15 residues. Germline V gives CDR1 LGHNA, CDR2 YSLEER. The CDR3 here is CASSAGSGLSGELFF. CDR3 DNA: TGCGCCAGCAGCGCGGGATCCGGTCTGTCCGGGGAGCTGTTTTTT.